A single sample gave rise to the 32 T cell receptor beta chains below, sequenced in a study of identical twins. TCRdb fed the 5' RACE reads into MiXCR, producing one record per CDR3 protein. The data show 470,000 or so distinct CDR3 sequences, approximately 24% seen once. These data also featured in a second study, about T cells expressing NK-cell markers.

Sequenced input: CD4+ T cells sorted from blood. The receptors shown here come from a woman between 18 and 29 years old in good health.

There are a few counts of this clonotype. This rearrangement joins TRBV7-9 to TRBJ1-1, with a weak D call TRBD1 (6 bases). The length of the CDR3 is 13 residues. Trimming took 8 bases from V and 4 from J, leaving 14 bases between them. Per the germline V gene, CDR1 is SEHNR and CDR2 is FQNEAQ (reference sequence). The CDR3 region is CASSGGIPTEAFF. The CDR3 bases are TGTGCCAGCTCGGGGGGCATTCCCACTGAAGCTTTCTTT.

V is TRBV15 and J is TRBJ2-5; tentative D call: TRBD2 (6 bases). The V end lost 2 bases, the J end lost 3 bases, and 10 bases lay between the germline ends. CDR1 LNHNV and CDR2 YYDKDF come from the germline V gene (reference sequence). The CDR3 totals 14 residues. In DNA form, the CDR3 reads TGTGCCACCAGCAGAAGGGCTAGCGAAGAGACCCAGTACTTC. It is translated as CATSRRASEETQYF.

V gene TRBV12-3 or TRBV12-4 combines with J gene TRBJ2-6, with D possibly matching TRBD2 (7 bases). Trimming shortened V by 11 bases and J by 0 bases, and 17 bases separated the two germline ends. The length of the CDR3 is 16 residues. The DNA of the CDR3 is TGTGCCGGGGGGGGGGCTCTCAGCTCTGGGGCCAACGTCCTGACTTTC. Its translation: CAGGGALSSGANVLTF.

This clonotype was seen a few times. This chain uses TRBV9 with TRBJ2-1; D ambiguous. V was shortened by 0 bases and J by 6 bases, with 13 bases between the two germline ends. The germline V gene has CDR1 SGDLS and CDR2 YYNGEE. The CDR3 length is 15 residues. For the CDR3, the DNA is TGTGCCAGCAGCGTAGCTACGTCCAGCCGCAATGAGCAGTTCTTC. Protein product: CASSVATSSRNEQFF.

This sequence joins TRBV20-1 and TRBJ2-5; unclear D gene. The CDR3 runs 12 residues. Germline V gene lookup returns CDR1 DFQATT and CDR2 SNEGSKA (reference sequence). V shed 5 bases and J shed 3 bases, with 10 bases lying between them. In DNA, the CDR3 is TGCAGTGCTCCCCAGGATAAAGAGACCCAGTACTTC. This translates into CSAPQDKETQYF.

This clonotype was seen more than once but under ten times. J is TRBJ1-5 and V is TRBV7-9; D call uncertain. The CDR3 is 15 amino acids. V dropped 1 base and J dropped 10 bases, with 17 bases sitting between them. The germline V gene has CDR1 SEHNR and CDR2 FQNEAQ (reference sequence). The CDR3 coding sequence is TGTGCCAGCAGCTTAGGAACTGGGCTTGCAGGACCCCAGCATTTT. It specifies CASSLGTGLAGPQHF. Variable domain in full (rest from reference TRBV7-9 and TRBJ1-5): DTGVSQNPRHKITKRGQNVTFRCDPISEHNRLYWYRQTLGQGPEFLTYFQNEAQLEKSRLLSDRFSAERPKGSFSTLEIQRTEQGDSAMYLCASSLGTGLAGPQHFGDGTRLSIL.

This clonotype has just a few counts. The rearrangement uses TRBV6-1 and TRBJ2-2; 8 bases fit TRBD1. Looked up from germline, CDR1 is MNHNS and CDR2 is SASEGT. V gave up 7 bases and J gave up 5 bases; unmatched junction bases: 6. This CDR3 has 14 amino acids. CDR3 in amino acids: CASIRDRRTGELFF. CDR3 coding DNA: TGTGCCAGCATACGGGACAGGCGGACCGGGGAGCTGTTTTTT.

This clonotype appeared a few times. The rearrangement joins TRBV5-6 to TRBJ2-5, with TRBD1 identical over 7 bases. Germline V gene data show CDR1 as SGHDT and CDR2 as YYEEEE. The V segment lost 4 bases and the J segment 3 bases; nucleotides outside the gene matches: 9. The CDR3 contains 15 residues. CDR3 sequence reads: CASSKPGQFKETQYF. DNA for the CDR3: TGTGCCAGCAGCAAACCGGGACAGTTCAAAGAGACCCAGTACTTC.

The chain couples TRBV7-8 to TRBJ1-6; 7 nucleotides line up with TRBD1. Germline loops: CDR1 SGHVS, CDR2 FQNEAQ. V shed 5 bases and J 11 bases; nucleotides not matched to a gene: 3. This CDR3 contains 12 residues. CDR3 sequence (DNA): TGTGCCAGCAGCCCAGGGGGGACACCCCTCCACTTT. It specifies CASSPGGTPLHF.

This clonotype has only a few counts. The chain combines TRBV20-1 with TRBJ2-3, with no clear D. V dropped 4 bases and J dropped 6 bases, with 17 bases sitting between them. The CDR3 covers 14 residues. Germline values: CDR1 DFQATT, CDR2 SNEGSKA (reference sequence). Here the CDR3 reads CSATPLGFTDTQYF. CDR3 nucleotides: TGCAGTGCTACTCCCCTAGGTTTCACCGATACGCAGTATTTT.

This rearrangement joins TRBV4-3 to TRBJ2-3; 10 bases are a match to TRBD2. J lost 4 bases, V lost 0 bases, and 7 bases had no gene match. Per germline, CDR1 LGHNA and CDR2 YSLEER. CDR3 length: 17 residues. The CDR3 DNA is TGCGCCAGCAGCCAAGACTGGGCTAGCGGGAGTGCAGATACGCAGTATTTT. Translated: CASSQDWASGSADTQYF.

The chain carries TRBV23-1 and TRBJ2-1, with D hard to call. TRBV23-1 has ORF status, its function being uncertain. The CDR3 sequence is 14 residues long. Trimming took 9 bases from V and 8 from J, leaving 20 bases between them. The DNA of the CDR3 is TGCGCCAGATCCACCGGAGTCCTGGCGGATGAGCAGTTCTTC. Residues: CARSTGVLADEQFF.

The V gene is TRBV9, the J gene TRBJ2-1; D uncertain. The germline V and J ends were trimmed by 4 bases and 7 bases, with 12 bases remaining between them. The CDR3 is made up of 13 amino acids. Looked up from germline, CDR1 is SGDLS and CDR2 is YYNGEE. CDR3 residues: CASSPPTLNEQFF. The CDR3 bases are TGTGCCAGCAGCCCCCCCACTCTGAATGAGCAGTTCTTC.

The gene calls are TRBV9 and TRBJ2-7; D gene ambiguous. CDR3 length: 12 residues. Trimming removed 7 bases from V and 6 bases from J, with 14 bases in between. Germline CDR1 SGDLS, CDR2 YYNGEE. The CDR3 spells CASAGVFGEQYF. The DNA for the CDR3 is TGTGCCAGCGCCGGAGTCTTCGGCGAGCAGTACTTC. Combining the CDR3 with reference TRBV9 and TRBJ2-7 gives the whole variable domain DSGVTQTPKHLITATGQRVTLRCSPRSGDLSVYWYQQSLDQGLQFLIQYYNGEERAKGNILERFSAQQFPDLHSELNLSSLELGDSALYFCASAGVFGEQYFGPGTRLTVT.

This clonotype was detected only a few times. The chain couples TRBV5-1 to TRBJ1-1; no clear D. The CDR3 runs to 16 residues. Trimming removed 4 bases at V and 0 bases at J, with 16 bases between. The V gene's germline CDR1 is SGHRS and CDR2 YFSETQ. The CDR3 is CASSMTGGSMNTEAFF. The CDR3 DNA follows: TGCGCCAGCAGCATGACCGGAGGTAGCATGAACACTGAAGCTTTCTTT.

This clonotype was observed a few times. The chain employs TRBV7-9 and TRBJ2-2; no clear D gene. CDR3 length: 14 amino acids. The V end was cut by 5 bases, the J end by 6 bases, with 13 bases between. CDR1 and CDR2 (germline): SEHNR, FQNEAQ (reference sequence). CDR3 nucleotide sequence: TGTGCCAGCAGCGCCCGTATTGGTGCCGGGGAGCTGTTTTTT. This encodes CASSARIGAGELFF.

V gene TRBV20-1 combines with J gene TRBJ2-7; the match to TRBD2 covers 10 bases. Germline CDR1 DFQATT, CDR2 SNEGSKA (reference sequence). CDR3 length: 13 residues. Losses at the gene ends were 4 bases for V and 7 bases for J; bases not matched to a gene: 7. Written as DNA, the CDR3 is TGCAGTGCTATAGGGACTAGCGAAGGGGAGCAGTACTTC. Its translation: CSAIGTSEGEQYF.

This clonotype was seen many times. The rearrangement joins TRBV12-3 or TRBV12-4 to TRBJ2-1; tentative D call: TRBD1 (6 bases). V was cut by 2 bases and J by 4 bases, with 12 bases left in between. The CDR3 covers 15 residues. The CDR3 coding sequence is TGTGCCAGCAGTTTATCGGGACACCATTACAATGAGCAGTTCTTC. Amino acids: CASSLSGHHYNEQFF.

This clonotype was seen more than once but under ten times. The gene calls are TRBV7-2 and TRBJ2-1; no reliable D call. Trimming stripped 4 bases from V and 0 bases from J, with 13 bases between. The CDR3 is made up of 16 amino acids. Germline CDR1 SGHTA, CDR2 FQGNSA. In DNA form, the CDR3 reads TGTGCCAGCAGCTCGACCTGGAGACTCTCCTACAATGAGCAGTTCTTC. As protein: CASSSTWRLSYNEQFF.

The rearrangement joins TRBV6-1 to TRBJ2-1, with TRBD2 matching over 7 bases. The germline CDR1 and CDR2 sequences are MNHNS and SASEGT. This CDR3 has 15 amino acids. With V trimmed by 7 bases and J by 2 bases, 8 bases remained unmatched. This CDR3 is CASTRGRATYNEQFF. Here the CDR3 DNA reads TGTGCCAGCACCCGGGGGAGGGCCACCTACAATGAGCAGTTCTTC.

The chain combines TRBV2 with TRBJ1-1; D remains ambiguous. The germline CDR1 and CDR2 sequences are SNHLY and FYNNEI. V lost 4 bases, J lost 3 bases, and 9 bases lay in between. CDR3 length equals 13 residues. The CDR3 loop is CASSGRIYTEAFF. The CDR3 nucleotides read TGTGCCAGCAGTGGACGGATCTACACTGAAGCTTTCTTT.

Here the CDR3 DNA reads TGTGCCAGCACCGCAGCCCCAGGGGAGCAGTACTTC. It encodes CASTAAPGEQYF. This chain joins TRBV6-2 or TRBV6-3 and TRBJ2-7; perhaps TRBD1 as D (5 bases). The length of the CDR3 is 12 residues. The V end lost 7 bases, the J end lost 7 bases, and 14 bases lay between the germline ends. Germline lookup yields CDR1 MNHEY and CDR2 SVGEGT.

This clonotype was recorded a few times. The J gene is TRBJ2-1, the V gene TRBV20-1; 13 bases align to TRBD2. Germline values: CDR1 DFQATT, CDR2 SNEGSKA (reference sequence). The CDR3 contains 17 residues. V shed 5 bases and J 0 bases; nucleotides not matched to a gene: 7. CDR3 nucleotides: TGCAGTGCTTCCGGGACTAGCGGGATAAGCTCCTACAATGAGCAGTTCTTC. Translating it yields CSASGTSGISSYNEQFF.

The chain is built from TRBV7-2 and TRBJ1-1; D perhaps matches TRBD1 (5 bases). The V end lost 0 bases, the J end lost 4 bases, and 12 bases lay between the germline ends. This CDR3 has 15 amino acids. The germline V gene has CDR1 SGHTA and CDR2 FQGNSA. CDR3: CASSLAAGPFTEAFF. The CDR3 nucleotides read TGTGCCAGCAGCTTAGCGGCGGGGCCATTCACTGAAGCTTTCTTT.

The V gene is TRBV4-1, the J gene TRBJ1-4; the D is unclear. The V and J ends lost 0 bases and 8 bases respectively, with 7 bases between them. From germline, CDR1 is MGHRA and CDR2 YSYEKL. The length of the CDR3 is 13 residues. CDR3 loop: CASSQEGREKLFF. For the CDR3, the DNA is TGCGCCAGCAGCCAAGAGGGAAGGGAAAAACTGTTTTTT.

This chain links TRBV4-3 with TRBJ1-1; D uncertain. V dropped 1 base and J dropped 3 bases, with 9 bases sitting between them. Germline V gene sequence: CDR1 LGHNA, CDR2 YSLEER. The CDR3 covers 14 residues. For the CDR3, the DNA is TGCGCCAGCAGCCAAGGACGGCAGGACACTGAAGCTTTCTTT. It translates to CASSQGRQDTEAFF.

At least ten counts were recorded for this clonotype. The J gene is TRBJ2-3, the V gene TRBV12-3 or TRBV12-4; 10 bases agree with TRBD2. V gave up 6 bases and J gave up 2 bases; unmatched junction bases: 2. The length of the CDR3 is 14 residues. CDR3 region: CASRLAGSTDTQYF. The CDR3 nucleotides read TGTGCCAGCAGACTAGCGGGATCCACAGATACGCAGTATTTT.

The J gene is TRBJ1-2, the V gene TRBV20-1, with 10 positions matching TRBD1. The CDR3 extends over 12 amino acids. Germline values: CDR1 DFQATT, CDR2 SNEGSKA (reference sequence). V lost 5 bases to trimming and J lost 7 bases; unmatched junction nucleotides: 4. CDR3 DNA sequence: TGCAGTGCTGACAGGGGGCCGAGTGGCTACACCTTC. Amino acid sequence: CSADRGPSGYTF.

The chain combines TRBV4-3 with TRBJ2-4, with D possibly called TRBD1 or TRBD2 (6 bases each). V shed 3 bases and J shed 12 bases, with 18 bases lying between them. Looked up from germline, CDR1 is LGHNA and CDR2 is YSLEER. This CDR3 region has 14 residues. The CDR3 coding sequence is TGCGCCAGCAGCCAGCCGGGGGCGACTGGGGCTCAGTACTTC. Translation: CASSQPGATGAQYF.

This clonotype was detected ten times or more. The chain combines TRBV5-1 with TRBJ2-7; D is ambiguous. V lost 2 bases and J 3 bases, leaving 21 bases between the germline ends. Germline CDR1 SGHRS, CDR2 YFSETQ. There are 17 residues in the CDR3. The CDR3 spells CASSFSRADPGIYEQYF. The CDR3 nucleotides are TGCGCCAGCAGCTTCAGTCGGGCGGACCCAGGAATCTACGAGCAGTACTTC.

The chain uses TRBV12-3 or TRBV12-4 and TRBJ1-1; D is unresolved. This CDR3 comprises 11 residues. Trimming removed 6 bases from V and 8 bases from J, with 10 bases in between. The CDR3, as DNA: TGTGCCAGCAGCCGGGATCTGGAAGCTTTCTTT. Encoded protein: CASSRDLEAFF.

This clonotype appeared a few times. The CDR3 bases are TGTGCCAGCACCCCCTTGGACACCACAGATACGCAGTATTTT. This gives the protein CASTPLDTTDTQYF. This chain links TRBV2 with TRBJ2-3; D is possibly TRBD1 (5 bases). The CDR3 sequence is 14 residues long. The V end lost 7 bases, the J end lost 2 bases, and 13 bases lay between the germline ends. The V gene's germline CDR1 is SNHLY and CDR2 FYNNEI. Supplemented by reference TRBV2 and TRBJ2-3, the full variable domain reads EPEVTQTPSHQVTQMGQEVILRCVPISNHLYFYWYRQILGQKVEFLVSFYNNEISEKSEIFDDQFSVERPDGSNFTLKIRSTKLEDSAMYFCASTPLDTTDTQYFGPGTRLTVL.